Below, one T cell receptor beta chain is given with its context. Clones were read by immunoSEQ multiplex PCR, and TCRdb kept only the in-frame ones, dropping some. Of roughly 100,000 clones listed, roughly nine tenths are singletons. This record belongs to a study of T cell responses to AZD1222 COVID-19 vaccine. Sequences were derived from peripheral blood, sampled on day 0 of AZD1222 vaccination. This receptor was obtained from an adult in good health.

This chain's CDR3 is CASSLKEGATGYEQYF. Written as DNA, the CDR3 is TGCGCCAGCAGCTTGAAAGAGGGGGCAACGGGCTACGAGCAGTACTTC. The rearrangement links TRBV5-1 to TRBJ2-7; 7 bases align to TRBD1. The length of the CDR3 is 16 residues. Germline assignment: CDR1 SGHRS and CDR2 YFSETQ. Germline trimming cut 1 base from V and 3 bases from J; bases unmatched to any gene: 10.